A single sample gave rise to the 26 T cell receptor beta chains below, sequenced in a study of Graves' ophthalmopathy and Graves' hyperthyroidism (dated by TCRdb to 2016 to 2019). Reads for this sample came from an Illumina HiSeq 2000. For repertoire sequencing, the TCR beta CDR3 regions were amplified from RNA transcripts. The first round was an RT-PCR using HTBI primers with the Qiagen OneStep RT-PCR kit, and this first round was followed by a second-round multiplex PCR, then size selection and purification. TCRdb applied fastp at Q25 and MiXCR to the public reads, then kept only in-frame beta chains. Rows with one shared CDR3 protein collapse into an entry with the most common genes and DNA. The sample table records some 410,000 distinct CDR3 sequences; roughly 20% of these occur just once. The ten largest clones take up roughly 3% of the sample. Sample: peripheral blood. These receptors were obtained from a woman between 18 and 29 years old with stable Graves' hyperthyroidism. Donor details come from another sample of the same person, matched by shared clones.

This chain connects TRBV3-1 to TRBJ1-5; D gene ambiguous. V lost 1 base and J lost 3, with 4 bases in between. Germline V gene sequence: CDR1 LGHDT, CDR2 YNNKEL (reference sequence). The CDR3 spans 13 residues. Here the CDR3 DNA reads TGTGCCAGCAGCCAAGCACTCAATCAGCCCCAGCATTTT. It yields the protein CASSQALNQPQHF.

This clonotype has a count of ten or more. V and J are TRBV14 and TRBJ2-5; no definite D call. V was clipped by 4 bases and J by 5 bases, with 11 bases between them. CDR1 is SGHDN and CDR2 is FVKESK in the germline V gene. The CDR3 loop spans 13 amino acids. CDR3 in DNA: TGTGCCAGCAGCCGAGAAATGAGGGAGACCCAGTACTTC. Its translation is CASSREMRETQYF.

V is TRBV10-3 and J is TRBJ2-5; D tentatively reads TRBD1 or TRBD2 (6 bases each). Germline CDR1 ENHRY, CDR2 SYGVKD. V shed 4 bases and J shed 0 bases, with 9 bases lying between them. The CDR3 has 14 amino acids. CDR3 sequence (DNA): TGTGCCATCAGTGGGGGGGCGGACCAAGAGACCCAGTACTTC. This codes for CAISGGADQETQYF.

This clonotype was seen a few times. Being one base from a much bigger clone, this may be a read error. This chain uses TRBV27 with TRBJ2-5, with 9 nucleotides matching TRBD2. CDR1 and CDR2 from the germline V gene are MNHEY and SMNVEV (reference sequence). Trimming took 7 bases from V and 7 from J; bases not matched to a gene: 13. The CDR3 is 15 residues long. The CDR3 bases are TGTGCCAGCATTTCCCTAGCGGGAAGGGGCGTGACCCAGTACTTC. Its protein is CASISLAGRGVTQYF.

This clonotype came up many times. This chain joins TRBV4-1 and TRBJ2-6; D uncertain. The V end was cut by 4 bases, the J end by 1 base, with 14 bases between. CDR1 is MGHRA, CDR2 YSYEKL, per germline. The length of the CDR3 is 17 residues. CDR3: CASSPRAVRSGANVLTF. The DNA for the CDR3 is TGCGCCAGCAGCCCAAGAGCCGTGAGGTCTGGGGCCAACGTCCTGACTTTC.

There are a few counts of this clonotype. This chain uses TRBV28 with TRBJ1-1; D is undetermined. The germline V gene has CDR1 MDHEN and CDR2 SYDVKM. CDR3 size: 12 residues. Trimming took off 7 bases at V and 13 bases at J, with 19 bases between the two ends. The CDR3 is CASTYPGGNGFF. CDR3 coding DNA: TGTGCCAGCACCTACCCCGGTGGCAACGGTTTCTTT. Variable domain in full (rest from reference TRBV28 and TRBJ1-1): DVKVTQSSRYLVKRTGEKVFLECVQDMDHENMFWYRQDPGLGLRLIYFSYDVKMKEKGDIPEGYSVSREKKERFSLILESASTNQTSMYLCASTYPGGNGFFGQGTRLTVV.

The chain has TRBV5-1 and TRBJ2-2, with D perhaps TRBD1 (6 bases). CDR3 length equals 16 residues. In germline, CDR1 is SGHRS, CDR2 YFSETQ. V lost 0 bases and J 1 base, leaving 10 bases between the germline ends. CDR3 in DNA: TGCGCCAGCAGCTTGGTTATGACAGGGAACACCGGGGAGCTGTTTTTT. The encoded protein is CASSLVMTGNTGELFF.

This clonotype was recorded many times. CDR3 protein: CASSPGQTRDEAFF. The CDR3 nucleotides are TGCGCCAGCAGCCCGGGACAGACAAGGGATGAAGCTTTCTTT. The chain couples TRBV5-1 to TRBJ1-1; 7 bases map to TRBD1. The V and J ends lost 4 bases and 7 bases, in that order; junction bases with no gene match: 10. Germline CDR1 reads SGHRS; CDR2 reads YFSETQ. The CDR3 extends over 14 amino acids.

This clonotype was detected a few times. The V call is TRBV12-3 or TRBV12-4, the J call TRBJ1-1, with D maybe TRBD1 (5 bases). Trimming stripped 6 bases from V and 1 base from J, with 12 bases between. The CDR3 has 14 amino acids. CDR3: CASRLLTANTEAFF. DNA of the CDR3: TGTGCCAGCAGGCTACTGACAGCGAACACTGAAGCTTTCTTT.

This clonotype showed up many times. This sequence joins TRBV20-1 and TRBJ1-5; D not resolved. V gave up 3 bases and J gave up 4 bases, with 7 bases separating them. The CDR3 is 12 amino acids. Germline lookup yields CDR1 DFQATT and CDR2 SNEGSKA (reference sequence). The CDR3 here is CSARWGNQPQHF. In nucleotides, the CDR3 is TGCAGTGCTAGGTGGGGAAATCAGCCCCAGCATTTT.

The chain is built from TRBV6-7 and TRBJ2-5, with D possibly being TRBD2 (6 bases). TRBV6-7 is designated an ORF whose function remains uncertain. V was cut by 1 base and J by 5 bases, with 14 bases left in between. This CDR3 has 15 residues. The CDR3 loop reads CASSYCGASQETQYF. The CDR3 DNA reads as TGTGCCAGCAGTTACTGCGGGGCTAGCCAGGAGACCCAGTACTTC.

In its sample, this clonotype was seen a few times. This clone may be a read error of a much larger clone one base away. The CDR3: CSASGLLKAKYF. In DNA form, the CDR3 reads TGCAGTGCTAGTGGCCTCCTGAAGGCCAAGTACTTC. The chain links TRBV20-1 to TRBJ2-5; no clear D. Looked up from germline, CDR1 is DFQATT and CDR2 is SNEGSKA (reference sequence). V was pared by 3 bases and J by 12 bases, with 17 bases between. The CDR3 totals 12 residues.

The chain links TRBV5-1 to TRBJ1-2; D remains unclear. Germline V gene data show CDR1 as SGHRS and CDR2 as YFSETQ. V lost 1 base and J 3 bases, leaving 10 bases between the germline ends. The CDR3 totals 14 residues. CDR3 residues: CASSLLAADYGYTF. CDR3 nucleotides: TGCGCCAGCAGCTTGTTGGCAGCGGACTATGGCTACACCTTC.

This clonotype was picked up many times. The CDR3 does not end in the conserved phenylalanine or tryptophan, so this is likely a read error. The chain uses TRBV15 and TRBJ2-7; TRBD1 matches at 12 bases. Germline V gene lookup returns CDR1 LNHNV and CDR2 YYDKDF (reference sequence). The CDR3 length is 16 residues. After removal of 1 base from V and 5 bases from J, the junction contained 6 bases not matched to a gene. CDR3 protein: CATSRGPGTGGHEQYL. In DNA, the CDR3 is TGTGCCACCAGCAGAGGACCCGGGACAGGGGGCCACGAGCAGTACCTC.

The chain joins TRBV6-2 or TRBV6-3 to TRBJ2-7; D possibly matches TRBD1 or TRBD2 (5 bases each). Germline values: CDR1 MNHEY, CDR2 SVGEGT. The length of the CDR3 is 15 residues. V was shortened by 4 bases and J by 3 bases, with 16 bases between the two germline ends. Here the CDR3 reads CASSSRDRKFYEQYF. The CDR3 DNA reads as TGTGCCAGCAGTTCCCGGGACCGAAAGTTCTACGAGCAGTACTTC.

CDR3 in amino acids: CASSWSGRDRYTEAFF. CDR3 DNA sequence: TGTGCCAGCAGTTGGTCGGGCCGGGATAGGTACACTGAAGCTTTCTTT. The gene calls are TRBV27 and TRBJ1-1; D uncertain. CDR3 length equals 16 residues. Per the germline V gene, CDR1 is MNHEY and CDR2 is SMNVEV (reference sequence). V lost 4 bases and J lost 3, with 18 bases in between.

In regard to this clonotype: A much bigger clone sits one base away, suggesting this may be a read error. The chain employs TRBV15 and TRBJ2-5, with 8 bases fitting TRBD2. This CDR3 has 14 amino acids. Germline CDR1 and CDR2: LNHNV and YYDKDF (reference sequence). Here the CDR3 reads CAISREWTSRTQYF. CDR3 in DNA: TGTGCCATCAGCAGAGAATGGACTAGCAGGACCCAGTACTTC.

At least ten counts were recorded for this clonotype. CDR3 sequence reads: CASSSVKQETQYF. The CDR3 nucleotides are TGTGCCAGCAGCTCGGTGAAGCAAGAGACCCAGTACTTC. V gene TRBV7-8 combines with J gene TRBJ2-5; D is unclear. This CDR3 is built from 13 residues. Trimming cost V 4 bases and J 2 bases, with 8 bases left between them. Germline-derived CDR1 and CDR2 are SGHVS and FQNEAQ.

The chain has TRBV18 and TRBJ2-5; 7 bases agree with TRBD2. V lost 0 bases, J lost 2 bases, and 6 bases stayed unmatched. This CDR3 has 16 residues. Looked up from germline, CDR1 is KGHSH and CDR2 is LQKENI. The CDR3 loop reads CASSPPSSGLQETQYF. The CDR3 DNA reads TGTGCCAGCTCACCACCGTCTAGCGGACTACAAGAGACCCAGTACTTC.

With respect to this clonotype: The final CDR3 position lacks the conserved phenylalanine or tryptophan, pointing to a likely read error. The limits of the CDR3 on the DNA are not certain, so only TCRdb's listed CDR3 is given. The V gene is TRBV12-3 or TRBV12-4, the J gene TRBJ1-1. The CDR3 length equals 13 residues, ends included. CDR3 protein: CASSLADLYEACL.

The rearrangement joins TRBV2 to TRBJ1-1, with 11 bases matching TRBD1. This CDR3 has 13 residues. In germline, CDR1 is SNHLY, CDR2 FYNNEI. Losses at the gene ends were 6 bases for V and 10 bases for J; bases not matched to a gene: 7. CDR3 DNA sequence: TGTGCCAGCAGGGGACAGGGGGAGGGGAGAGCTTTCTTT. Translating gives CASRGQGEGRAFF.

This clonotype was seen a handful of times. The chain combines TRBV4-1 with TRBJ2-1; no clear D gene. V lost 1 base and J 6 bases, leaving 10 bases between the germline ends. CDR3 length equals 14 residues. Germline V gives CDR1 MGHRA, CDR2 YSYEKL. CDR3 in amino acids: CASSQVGWSNEQFF. For the CDR3, the DNA is TGCGCCAGCAGCCAAGTTGGGTGGAGCAATGAGCAGTTCTTC.

The rearrangement joins TRBV5-1 to TRBJ1-1; a weak D match, TRBD1 (5 bases). CDR1 is SGHRS, CDR2 YFSETQ, per germline. CDR3 length equals 14 residues. The germline V and J ends were trimmed by 1 base and 3 bases, with 10 bases remaining between them. The CDR3 nucleotides read TGCGCCAGCAGCTTGTGGGGGGAGGACACTGAAGCTTTCTTT. Its translation is CASSLWGEDTEAFF. Using reference TRBV5-1 and TRBJ1-1 for the parts outside the CDR3, the full variable domain is KAGVTQTPRYLIKTRGQQVTLSCSPISGHRSVSWYQQTPGQGLQFLFEYFSETQRNKGNFPGRFSGRQFSNSRSEMNVSTLELGDSALYLCASSLWGEDTEAFFGQGTRLTVV.

This clonotype came up many times. The CDR3 DNA is TGTGCCAGCAGTCCGGACAGGGGTCAGACCCAGTACTTC. Protein: CASSPDRGQTQYF. The chain links TRBV6-1 to TRBJ2-5; 9 bases agree with TRBD1. CDR1 is MNHNS, CDR2 SASEGT, per germline. This CDR3 comprises 13 residues. The V and J ends lost 5 bases and 6 bases, in that order; junction bases with no gene match: 4.

This clonotype has a count of ten or more. The chain carries TRBV29-1 and TRBJ1-1; D is possibly TRBD1 (6 bases). Between the trimmed V and J ends, which lost 4 bases and 3 bases, there was a span of 27 bases. From germline, CDR1 is SQVTM and CDR2 ANQGSEA. This CDR3 is 18 amino acids long. DNA of the CDR3: TGCAGCGTTGCCCCCTGGCCAGGGGAGGAGAGTGGACACACTGAAGCTTTCTTT. Encoded protein: CSVAPWPGEESGHTEAFF.

This clonotype was counted many times. The chain links TRBV27 to TRBJ1-1; tentative D call: TRBD1 (5 bases). This CDR3 is 15 amino acids long. The V and J ends lost 1 base and 0 bases respectively, with 9 bases between them. CDR1 and CDR2 from the germline V gene are MNHEY and SMNVEV (reference sequence). CDR3 DNA: TGTGCCAGCAGTTTATATCGGGGGGTGAACACTGAAGCTTTCTTT. Protein: CASSLYRGVNTEAFF.